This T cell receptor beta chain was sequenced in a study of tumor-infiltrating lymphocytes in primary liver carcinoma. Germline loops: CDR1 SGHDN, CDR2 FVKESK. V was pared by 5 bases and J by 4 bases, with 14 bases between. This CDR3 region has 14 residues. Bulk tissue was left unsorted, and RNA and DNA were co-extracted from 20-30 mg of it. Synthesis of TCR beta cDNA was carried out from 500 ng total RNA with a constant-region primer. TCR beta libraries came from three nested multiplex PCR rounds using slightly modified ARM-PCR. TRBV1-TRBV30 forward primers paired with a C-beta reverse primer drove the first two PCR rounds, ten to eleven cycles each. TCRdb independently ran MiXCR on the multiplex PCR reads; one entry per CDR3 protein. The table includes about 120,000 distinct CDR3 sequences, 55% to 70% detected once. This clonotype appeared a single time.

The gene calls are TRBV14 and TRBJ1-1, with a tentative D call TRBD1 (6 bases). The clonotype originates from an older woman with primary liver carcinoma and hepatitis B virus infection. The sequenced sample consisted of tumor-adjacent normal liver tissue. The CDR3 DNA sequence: TGTGCCAGCAGCATGCCGGGGGCGGGCACTGAAGCTTTCTTT. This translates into CASSMPGAGTEAFF.